This T cell receptor (beta chain) was recovered during a study of T cells after yellow fever vaccination. Points from the study as a whole: The bulk population could contribute abundant contaminating clonotypes to FACS-sorted repertoires. The booster saw the reappearance of most primary-vaccination clones (approximately 97% CD4, about 90% CD8).

Notes on this clonotype: Its antigen remains unidentified.

TCRdb recomputed calls from the 5' RACE reads with MiXCR, one row per CDR3 protein. The repertoire holds 300,000 to 400,000 distinct CDR3 sequences, with 9.5% to 15% as singletons. The sequencing here drew on CD4+ T cells sorted from PBMCs, taken 15 days after the yellow fever booster vaccination. The TCR originated in a man younger than 35 who received the YFV17D yellow fever vaccine.

CDR3 in DNA: TGTGCCAGCAGTTACCTAGGCGGACAGACAATCAATCAGCCCCAGCATTTT. As protein: CASSYLGGQTINQPQHF. The gene calls are TRBV6-6 and TRBJ1-5; a possible D gene is TRBD1 (6 bases). In germline, CDR1 is MNHNY, CDR2 SVGAGI (reference sequence). CDR3 length: 17 residues. V lost 2 bases and J 3 bases, leaving 17 bases between the germline ends.